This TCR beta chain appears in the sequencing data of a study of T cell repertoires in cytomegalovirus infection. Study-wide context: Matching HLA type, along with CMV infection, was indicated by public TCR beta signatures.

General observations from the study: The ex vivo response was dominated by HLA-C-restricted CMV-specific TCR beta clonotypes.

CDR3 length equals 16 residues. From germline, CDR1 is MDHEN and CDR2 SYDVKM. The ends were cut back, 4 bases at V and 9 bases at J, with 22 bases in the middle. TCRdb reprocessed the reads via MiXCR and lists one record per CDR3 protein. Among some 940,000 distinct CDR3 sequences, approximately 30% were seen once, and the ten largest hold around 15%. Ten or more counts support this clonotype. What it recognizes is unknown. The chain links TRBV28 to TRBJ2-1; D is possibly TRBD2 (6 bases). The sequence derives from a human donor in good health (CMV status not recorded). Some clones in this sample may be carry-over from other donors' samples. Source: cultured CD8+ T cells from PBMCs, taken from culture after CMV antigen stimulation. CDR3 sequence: CASSSPGWRGRVEQFF. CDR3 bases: TGTGCCAGCAGTTCCCCAGGGTGGCGGGGAAGAGTTGAGCAGTTCTTC.